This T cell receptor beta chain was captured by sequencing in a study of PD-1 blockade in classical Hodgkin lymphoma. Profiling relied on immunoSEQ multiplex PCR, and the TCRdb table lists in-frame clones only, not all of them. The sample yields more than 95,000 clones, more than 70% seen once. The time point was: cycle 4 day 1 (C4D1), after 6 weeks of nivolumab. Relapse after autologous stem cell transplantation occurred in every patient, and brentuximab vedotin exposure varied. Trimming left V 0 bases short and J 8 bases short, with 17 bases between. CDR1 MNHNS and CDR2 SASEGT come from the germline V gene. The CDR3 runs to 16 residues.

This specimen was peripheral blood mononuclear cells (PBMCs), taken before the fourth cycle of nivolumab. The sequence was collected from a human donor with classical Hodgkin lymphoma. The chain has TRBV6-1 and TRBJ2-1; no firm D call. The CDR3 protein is CASSEAVAGVMDEQFF. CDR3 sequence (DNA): TGTGCCAGCAGTGAAGCCGTAGCAGGAGTTATGGATGAGCAGTTCTTC.